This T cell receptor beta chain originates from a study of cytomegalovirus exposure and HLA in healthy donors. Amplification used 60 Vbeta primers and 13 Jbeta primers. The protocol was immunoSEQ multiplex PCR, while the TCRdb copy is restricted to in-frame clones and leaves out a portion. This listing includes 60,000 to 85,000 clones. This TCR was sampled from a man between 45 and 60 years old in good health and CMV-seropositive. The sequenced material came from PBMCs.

CDR3 DNA sequence: TGTGCCAGCAGTGAACAGGGCCTAGAATACAATGAGCAGTTCTTC. Translated, it gives CASSEQGLEYNEQFF. The V call is TRBV6-1, the J call TRBJ2-1; D is perhaps TRBD1 (5 bases). The V gene's germline CDR1 is MNHNS and CDR2 SASEGT. Deletions cut 2 bases from V and 4 bases from J, with 12 bases between. The CDR3 sequence is 15 residues long.